This T cell receptor (beta chain) was obtained from a study of vaccination effects on CD4 cells after COVID-19. Trimming stripped 7 bases from V and 6 bases from J, with 7 bases between. The germline CDR1 and CDR2 sequences are LGHDT and YNNKEL (reference sequence). This CDR3 comprises 11 residues. Pools of viral peptides were used by the ViraFEST assay to expand antigen-specific CD4+ T cells ahead of sequencing. Having been cultured for roughly 10 days, the cells underwent CD4+ T cell isolation. This person's SARS-CoV-2 infection, confirmed by PCR, occurred between March and December 2020. IL-2 medium supplanted half the medium on days 3 and 7. Broader study findings: Substantial clonal contraction characterized both infection- and vaccine-induced clones late after vaccination.

Some clones are missing from TCRdb's copy, which holds only in-frame ones; the method was immunoSEQ multiplex PCR. The sample shows about 45,000 clones, approximately 81% of them seen only once. This clone was counted only a few times. Its antigen is still unknown. The sequenced sample was CD4+ T cells from PBMCs cultured with a peptide pool, obtained before COVID-19 vaccination. The origin of this receptor is a human donor who had a prior SARS-CoV-2 infection. J is TRBJ2-1 and V is TRBV3-1 (or the pseudogene TRBV3-2), with no clear D. This chain's CDR3 is CASTRSNEQFF. The DNA of the CDR3 is TGTGCCAGCACCCGAAGCAATGAGCAGTTCTTC.